This T cell receptor (beta chain) originates from a study of T cell changes during pregnancy in multiple sclerosis. The CDR3 is 14 residues long. Germline values: CDR1 MGHRA, CDR2 YSYEKL. The germline V and J ends were trimmed by 0 bases and 8 bases, with 11 bases remaining between them. The table came from immunoSEQ multiplex PCR; TCRdb's copy has only in-frame clones and leaves some out. The sample yields tens of thousands of clones, 80% to 90% seen once. The material was CD4+ T cells from peripheral blood mononuclear cells, obtained in the first trimester of pregnancy. The V and J genes are TRBV4-1 and TRBJ2-1; D may be TRBD1 (5 bases). This TCR was recovered from a female donor with multiple sclerosis, enrolled in a pregnancy study. The CDR3 is CASSQDRQGDEQFF. The DNA of the CDR3 is TGCGCCAGCAGCCAAGATCGGCAGGGCGATGAGCAGTTCTTC.